This entry lists 11 T cell receptor beta chains sequenced from one sample in a study of T cell repertoires in cytomegalovirus infection. Which antigens these TCRs recognize remains unknown. TCRdb analysed the reads with MiXCR anew, one entry per CDR3 protein. The sample consists of 800,000 to 950,000 distinct CDR3 sequences, around a third of them appearing once. The sample consisted of cultured CD8+ T cells from PBMCs, taken from culture after CMV antigen stimulation. The receptors were sampled from a human donor in good health (CMV status not recorded). Some clones in this sample may be carry-over from other donors' samples.

The chain uses TRBV6-2 or TRBV6-3 and TRBJ2-1; tentatively, D is TRBD1 or TRBD2 (5 bases each). Trimming shortened V by 6 bases and J by 8 bases, and 14 bases separated the two germline ends. CDR3 size: 13 residues. Germline-derived CDR1 and CDR2 are MNHEY and SVGEGT. The CDR3 loop is CASSPGLRDEQFF. The CDR3 nucleotides are TGTGCCAGCAGCCCGGGGCTCAGGGATGAGCAGTTCTTC.

V usage is TRBV15 and J usage is TRBJ2-2; D unclear. The V gene's germline CDR1 is LNHNV and CDR2 YYDKDF (reference sequence). The CDR3 has 15 residues. Trimming took off 4 bases at V and 5 bases at J, with 14 bases between the two ends. The CDR3: CATSNTPAETGELFF. The DNA for the CDR3 is TGTGCCACCAGCAACACCCCAGCAGAAACCGGGGAGCTGTTTTTT. Full variable domain (missing parts from reference TRBV15 and TRBJ2-2): DAMVIQNPRYQVTQFGKPVTLSCSQTLNHNVMYWYQQKSSQAPKLLFHYYDKDFNNEADTPDNFQSRRPNTSFCFLDIRSPGLGDTAMYLCATSNTPAETGELFFGEGSRLTVL.

This clonotype was seen just once. V and J are TRBV5-1 and TRBJ1-2; 9 bases match TRBD1. Germline-derived CDR1 and CDR2 are SGHRS and YFSETQ. The V segment lost 1 base and the J segment 0 bases; nucleotides outside the gene matches: 7. This CDR3 has 17 amino acids. The CDR3 region is CASSLSGQGIANYGYTF. The CDR3 DNA is TGCGCCAGCAGCTTGTCGGGACAGGGAATAGCTAACTATGGCTACACCTTC.

The V and J genes are TRBV7-2 and TRBJ2-1; 11 bases agree with TRBD2. Germline V gives CDR1 SGHTA, CDR2 FQGNSA. The length of the CDR3 is 14 residues. V was clipped by 6 bases and J by 5 bases; unmatched bases: 3. The CDR3 DNA sequence: TGTGCCAGCAGTAGCGGGGGGGACGACAATGAGCAGTTCTTC. It codes for CASSSGGDDNEQFF.

This clonotype was detected many times. This chain connects TRBV7-6 to TRBJ2-2; 8 bases match TRBD1. Trimming removed 5 bases from V and 4 bases from J; junction bases left unmatched: 6. Germline CDR1 and CDR2: SGHVS and FNYEAQ. This CDR3 has 15 residues. The CDR3, as DNA: TGTGCCAGCAGCGTTGGACAGGGTGGCACCGGGGAGCTGTTTTTT. Translating gives CASSVGQGGTGELFF.

V usage is TRBV7-8 and J usage is TRBJ1-1; maybe TRBD1 (6 bases). There are 16 residues in the CDR3. V gave up 1 base and J gave up 0 bases, with 12 bases separating them. Germline-derived CDR1 and CDR2 are SGHVS and FQNEAQ. CDR3 sequence (DNA): TGTGCCAGCAGCTTAGGGTCGCAGGGGCTGAACACTGAAGCTTTCTTT. This sequence encodes CASSLGSQGLNTEAFF.

Turning to this clonotype: A clone one base away is much larger, so this may be a read error. The chain carries TRBV7-8 and TRBJ2-3; the D is unclear. The CDR3 sequence is 15 residues long. Germline loops: CDR1 SGHVS, CDR2 FQNEAQ. This CDR3 is CASNLDRLDKDTQYF. The CDR3 coding sequence is TGTGCCAGCAACTTAGACCGACTTGACAAAGATACGCAGTATTTT.

The chain combines TRBV15 with TRBJ2-7; unclear D gene. CDR1 and CDR2 from the germline V gene are LNHNV and YYDKDF (reference sequence). V was pared by 1 base and J by 5 bases, with 6 bases between. The CDR3 is 12 amino acids. DNA for the CDR3: TGTGCCACCAGCAGAGCGTCCGACGAGCAGTACTTC. This sequence encodes CATSRASDEQYF.

The chain combines TRBV5-5 with TRBJ1-2; 11 bases are a match to TRBD1. The V segment lost 2 bases and the J segment 4 bases; nucleotides outside the gene matches: 4. Per the germline V gene, CDR1 is SGHKS and CDR2 is YYEKEE (reference sequence). CDR3 size: 15 residues. CDR3 residues: CASSFGQGAGYGYTF. The CDR3 DNA reads as TGTGCCAGCAGCTTCGGACAGGGGGCAGGCTATGGCTACACCTTC.

The chain carries TRBV4-1 and TRBJ2-3; D not certain. Looked up from germline, CDR1 is MGHRA and CDR2 is YSYEKL. Trimming left V 1 base short and J 8 bases short, with 10 bases between. This CDR3 spans 13 amino acids. CDR3 DNA sequence: TGCGCCAGCAGCCAAGTAAGCTCGGGTACGCAGTATTTT. Translating it yields CASSQVSSGTQYF.

The V call is TRBV5-6, the J call TRBJ1-1; a weak D match, TRBD1 (5 bases). The CDR3 spans 13 residues. The germline V gene encodes CDR1 SGHDT and CDR2 YYEEEE. V lost 6 bases and J lost 4, with 13 bases in between. CDR3 nucleotides: TGTGCCAGCATCTCGGGGGGGACCACTGAAGCTTTCTTT. It encodes CASISGGTTEAFF.